The 27 T cell receptor beta chains below all came from one sample that was sequenced in a study of Graves' ophthalmopathy and Graves' hyperthyroidism. For repertoire sequencing, the TCR beta CDR3 regions were amplified from RNA transcripts. HTBI primers served in a first-round RT-PCR, which a second-round multiplex PCR followed. Using its own MiXCR run on the multiplex PCR reads, TCRdb lists one record per CDR3 protein. The table lists approximately 700,000 distinct CDR3 sequences, about 38% of them singletons. The sequencing input was peripheral blood. These receptors were collected from an adult man with Graves' ophthalmopathy.

The genes are TRBV10-3 and TRBJ2-3; 11 bases align to TRBD2. The germline gives CDR1 ENHRY, CDR2 SYGVKD. V shed 0 bases and J 2 bases; nucleotides not matched to a gene: 4. The CDR3 is 17 residues long. The CDR3 reads CAISESGTSGYTDTQYF. The CDR3, as DNA: TGTGCCATCAGTGAGTCTGGGACTAGCGGATACACAGATACGCAGTATTTT.

Worth noting for this clonotype: A much larger clone lies one base from this, so it may be a read error. The rearrangement uses TRBV7-9 and TRBJ2-7, with D uncertain. The CDR3 has 13 residues. Germline lookup yields CDR1 SEHNR and CDR2 FQNEAQ (reference sequence). V gave up 8 bases and J gave up 2 bases, with 13 bases separating them. CDR3 DNA sequence: TGTGCCAGCTTTTCGGTGAGCACCTACGAGCAGTACTTC. Translation: CASFSVSTYEQYF.

The genes are TRBV5-1 and TRBJ2-2; a possible D gene is TRBD1 (6 bases). V was shortened by 7 bases and J by 8 bases, with 21 bases between the two germline ends. Germline lookup yields CDR1 SGHRS and CDR2 YFSETQ. This CDR3 region has 15 residues. In nucleotides, the CDR3 is TGCGCCAGCGGGGGCCTACAAGCCACCGGGGGGGAGCTGTTTTTT. Translating it yields CASGGLQATGGELFF.

The genes are TRBV7-9 and TRBJ1-2, with 7 nucleotides matching TRBD1. V gave up 2 bases and J gave up 4 bases; unmatched junction bases: 4. Looked up from germline, CDR1 is SEHNR and CDR2 is FQNEAQ (reference sequence). This CDR3 spans 14 amino acids. CDR3 loop: CASSLSTGTYGYTF. The DNA for the CDR3 is TGTGCCAGCAGCTTATCGACAGGGACCTATGGCTACACCTTC.

The chain employs TRBV10-3 and TRBJ2-2; 8 bases match TRBD2. V lost 0 bases and J lost 1; bases outside the gene matches: 1. In germline, CDR1 is ENHRY, CDR2 SYGVKD. This CDR3 is built from 16 residues. The CDR3 loop reads CAISESSGGNTGELFF. The CDR3 coding sequence is TGTGCCATCAGTGAGTCAAGCGGGGGGAACACCGGGGAGCTGTTTTTT.

The chain is built from TRBV7-8 and TRBJ2-7; D is unresolved. The germline CDR1 and CDR2 sequences are SGHVS and FQNEAQ. Trimming left V 6 bases short and J 6 bases short, with 15 bases between. This CDR3 is 13 amino acids long. CDR3 sequence: CASSFPGRSEQYF. For the CDR3, the DNA is TGTGCCAGCAGTTTCCCCGGCAGGAGCGAGCAGTACTTC.

This clonotype has only one observation. The chain recombines TRBV6-1 with TRBJ1-3, with D unclear. Deletions cut 5 bases from V and 0 bases from J, with 14 bases between. CDR1 and CDR2 (germline): MNHNS, SASEGT. The CDR3 is made up of 16 amino acids. The CDR3 here is CASSYSTGYSGNTIYF. For the CDR3, the DNA is TGTGCCAGCAGTTACTCGACGGGGTACTCTGGAAACACCATATATTTT.

The V and J genes are TRBV29-1 and TRBJ2-5; TRBD2 matches 11 bases. The CDR3 totals 14 residues. The V gene's germline CDR1 is SQVTM and CDR2 ANQGSEA. V shed 4 bases and J 5 bases; nucleotides not matched to a gene: 6. The CDR3 reads CSVGLAGSWETQYF. CDR3 nucleotides: TGCAGCGTTGGACTAGCGGGAAGTTGGGAGACCCAGTACTTC.

This clonotype was observed at least ten times. V gene TRBV12-3 or TRBV12-4 combines with J gene TRBJ2-7; D ambiguous. Trimming took off 3 bases at V and 7 bases at J, with 7 bases between the two ends. The CDR3 consists of 11 residues. CDR3 DNA: TGTGCCAGCAGTTTCTCCCAAGAGCAGTACTTC. Translating gives CASSFSQEQYF.

The genes are TRBV9 and TRBJ2-7; 8 nucleotides line up with TRBD1. There are 15 residues in the CDR3. The germline V gene has CDR1 SGDLS and CDR2 YYNGEE. V was pared by 2 bases and J by 8 bases, with 12 bases of the junction left unmatched. CDR3 in amino acids: CASSVAGTGQPQQYF. DNA for the CDR3: TGTGCCAGCAGCGTTGCAGGGACAGGCCAGCCCCAGCAGTACTTC.

The sample holds many counts of this clonotype. V gene TRBV29-1 combines with J gene TRBJ1-4, with 7 bases matching TRBD1. V lost 6 bases to trimming and J lost 8 bases; unmatched junction nucleotides: 6. The CDR3 sequence is 12 residues long. Germline V CDR1 and CDR2: SQVTM, ANQGSEA. CDR3 DNA sequence: TGCAGCGTGGGGACAGTTGGGGAAAAACTGTTTTTT. Residues: CSVGTVGEKLFF.

The gene calls are TRBV10-3 and TRBJ1-5; D possibly corresponds to TRBD1 (5 bases). This CDR3 spans 16 amino acids. Germline V gene data show CDR1 as ENHRY and CDR2 as SYGVKD. Trimming removed 10 bases from V and 1 base from J, with 20 bases in between. The CDR3 loop is CASRSDGGGSNQPQHF. The CDR3 DNA is TGTGCCAGCAGGTCCGATGGGGGGGGAAGCAATCAGCCCCAGCATTTT.

The CDR3 nucleotides read TGTGCCAGCGGGGTAGCGGGGTCAACTAATGAAAAACTGTTTTTT. Encoded protein: CASGVAGSTNEKLFF. The V and J genes are TRBV5-5 and TRBJ1-4; D not certain. Trimming removed 7 bases from V and 0 bases from J, with 13 bases in between. There are 15 residues in the CDR3. CDR1 and CDR2 from the germline V gene are SGHKS and YYEKEE (reference sequence).

As to this clonotype: This may come from a read error, since a much larger clone is one base off. The gene calls are TRBV5-5 and TRBJ1-1; D is possibly TRBD1 (5 bases). Germline V gene lookup returns CDR1 SGHKS and CDR2 YYEKEE (reference sequence). The CDR3 is 12 amino acids. CDR3 coding DNA: TGTGCCGGCAGCTTGGAGGGCAGGGTTGCTTTCTTT. It specifies CAGSLEGRVAFF. Looking up the rest from reference TRBV5-5 and TRBJ1-1 gives the full variable domain: DAGVTQSPTHLIKTRGQQVTLRCSPISGHKSVSWYQQVLGQGPQFIFQYYEKEERGRGNFPDRFSARQFPNYSSELNVNALLLGDSALYLCAGSLEGRVAFFGQGTRLTVV.

The chain recombines TRBV7-9 with TRBJ1-1; perhaps TRBD1 as D (6 bases). This CDR3 region has 12 residues. The germline CDR1 and CDR2 sequences are SEHNR and FQNEAQ (reference sequence). Trimming removed 4 bases at V and 10 bases at J, with 13 bases between. The CDR3: CASSWGRGGAFF. As DNA, the CDR3 is TGTGCCAGCAGCTGGGGTAGGGGGGGAGCTTTCTTT.

This chain links TRBV29-1 with TRBJ2-2; TRBD1 matches 8 bases. The CDR3 is 13 amino acids. The ends lost 6 bases at V and 3 bases at J; junction bases unmatched: 3. CDR1 and CDR2 (germline): SQVTM, ANQGSEA. CDR3 in DNA: TGCAGCGTCGAGACAGGGGACACCGGGGAGCTGTTTTTT. Its protein is CSVETGDTGELFF.

This clonotype was observed a handful of times. The V call is TRBV6-1, the J call TRBJ2-5; 8 bases align to TRBD1. CDR3 length: 16 residues. V gave up 5 bases and J gave up 5 bases; unmatched junction bases: 13. Germline lookup yields CDR1 MNHNS and CDR2 SASEGT. The CDR3 sequence: CASSSIAGQGRETQYF. The CDR3, as DNA: TGTGCCAGCAGTTCCATTGCAGGACAGGGAAGGGAGACCCAGTACTTC.

This clonotype showed up many times. The chain has TRBV12-5 and TRBJ2-5; D is possibly TRBD2 (7 bases). Per the germline V gene, CDR1 is LGHNT and CDR2 is FRNRAP. With 7 bases removed from V and 3 bases from J, the gap between germline ends came to 15 bases. The CDR3 covers 14 residues. The CDR3 region is CASAVGGDEETQYF. CDR3 coding DNA: TGTGCTAGTGCGGTAGGGGGGGACGAAGAGACCCAGTACTTC.

Ten or more counts support this clonotype. CDR3 in DNA: TGTGCCAGCAGCGTAGAGTCAGGGGGTTCACCCCTCCACTTT. Its translation: CASSVESGGSPLHF. The V call is TRBV9, the J call TRBJ1-6; 7 bases map to TRBD1. Germline values: CDR1 SGDLS, CDR2 YYNGEE. CDR3 length equals 14 residues. Losses at the gene ends were 0 bases for V and 9 bases for J; bases not matched to a gene: 3.

The chain is built from TRBV27 and TRBJ2-2; TRBD1 matches at 8 bases. Per the germline V gene, CDR1 is MNHEY and CDR2 is SMNVEV (reference sequence). CDR3 length: 15 amino acids. J lost 5 bases, V lost 2 bases, and 4 bases had no gene match. CDR3 sequence (DNA): TGTGCCAGCAGTTTAAGGACAGGGAGAACCGGGGAGCTGTTTTTT. Its translation: CASSLRTGRTGELFF.

The chain recombines TRBV15 with TRBJ1-5; no clear D. The V end lost 3 bases, the J end lost 4 bases, and 13 bases lay between the germline ends. The CDR3 is 15 residues long. Germline CDR1 is LNHNV and CDR2 is YYDKDF (reference sequence). The CDR3 DNA reads as TGTGCCACCAGCAGCTTGGAGGGCGCGAATCAGCCCCAGCATTTT. Translated, it gives CATSSLEGANQPQHF.

This clonotype occurred many times. The rearrangement uses TRBV24-1 and TRBJ2-5, with D tentatively TRBD1 or TRBD2 (5 bases each). V lost 0 bases to trimming and J lost 8 bases, with 9 bases between them. This CDR3 spans 13 amino acids. Germline CDR1 reads KGHDR; CDR2 reads SFDVKD. CDR3 DNA sequence: TGTGCCACCAGTGATTTGACAGGAGGTACCCAGTACTTC. Residues: CATSDLTGGTQYF.

The chain links TRBV2 to TRBJ1-2, with 7 bases identical to TRBD1. CDR1 and CDR2 from the germline V gene are SNHLY and FYNNEI. The CDR3 has 14 amino acids. Germline trimming cut 5 bases from V and 4 bases from J; bases unmatched to any gene: 7. CDR3 loop: CASSYWSGGYGYTF. CDR3 DNA sequence: TGTGCCAGCAGTTACTGGTCAGGGGGCTATGGCTACACCTTC.

In the case of this clonotype: The germline gene is not matched at one end of the junction; a read error may be the cause. CDR3 sequence (DNA): TGCGCCAGCAGCCAAGATCGTTCCGCCTCTCAGCCCCAGCATTTT. Its protein product is CASSQDRSASQPQHF. The chain employs TRBV7-8 and TRBJ1-5; D is uncertain. Germline V gene lookup returns CDR1 SGHVS and CDR2 FQNEAQ. The CDR3 length is 15 residues.

This clonotype was counted ten times or more. The chain couples TRBV6-4 to TRBJ1-2; a weak D match, TRBD1 (5 bases). Trimming removed 6 bases at V and 8 bases at J, with 22 bases between. Germline loops: CDR1 MRHNA, CDR2 SNTAGT. This CDR3 has 15 amino acids. The CDR3 loop reads CASSLTPRQLEGYTF. In nucleotides, the CDR3 is TGTGCCAGCAGCCTGACACCCCGACAGCTGGAAGGCTACACCTTC.

The chain joins TRBV19 to TRBJ1-3, with no clear D. Germline V gene sequence: CDR1 LNHDA, CDR2 SQIVND (reference sequence). V gave up 6 bases and J gave up 7 bases, with 10 bases separating them. The CDR3 contains 12 residues. CDR3 sequence reads: CASRALPNTIYF. In DNA, the CDR3 is TGTGCCAGTAGGGCACTCCCGAACACCATATATTTT. The full variable domain, in which reference TRBV19 and TRBJ1-3 provide the parts outside the CDR3, is DGGITQSPKYLFRKEGQNVTLSCEQNLNHDAMYWYRQDPGQGLRLIYYSQIVNDFQKGDIAEGYSVSREKKESFPLTVTSAQKNPTAFYLCASRALPNTIYFGEGSWLTVV.

This chain uses TRBV20-1 with TRBJ1-5, with 10 bases lining up with TRBD1. CDR3 length equals 18 residues. Trimming cost V 6 bases and J 5 bases; bases outside gene matches: 19. Germline V gene lookup returns CDR1 DFQATT and CDR2 SNEGSKA (reference sequence). The CDR3 DNA sequence: TGCAGTGCAAGGAACCGGGACAGGGGAACCCCGTCGTATCAGCCCCAGCATTTT. It specifies CSARNRDRGTPSYQPQHF.